Presented here are 18 T cell receptor beta chains from one specimen sequenced in a study of T cell repertoires in cytomegalovirus infection. TCRdb recomputed calls from the reads with MiXCR, one row per CDR3 protein. The repertoire has 550,000 to 850,000 distinct CDR3 sequences, around 31% of them found once; the top ten carry about 20%. For these TCRs, the target antigens are not known. Sequenced material: cultured PBMCs, taken from culture after CMV antigen stimulation. The source of these receptors is a human donor in good health (CMV status not recorded). Some clones in this sample may be carry-over from other donors' samples.

The J gene is TRBJ2-2, the V gene TRBV11-3; D may match TRBD1 or TRBD2 (6 bases each). Germline values: CDR1 SGHNT, CDR2 YENEEA. This CDR3 has 15 residues. The ends were cut back, 5 bases at V and 1 base at J, with 11 bases in the middle. DNA for the CDR3: TGTGCCAGCAGCCTCGGGGGCGTGAACACCGGGGAGCTGTTTTTT. The encoded protein is CASSLGGVNTGELFF.

Only a few counts were recorded for this clonotype. The CDR3: CASSPGHGLNTEAFF. The CDR3 coding sequence is TGCGCCAGCAGCCCGGGACACGGGTTGAACACTGAAGCTTTCTTT. J is TRBJ1-1 and V is TRBV5-1, with D tentatively TRBD1 (6 bases). The CDR3 is 15 residues long. Germline CDR1 SGHRS, CDR2 YFSETQ. Trimming removed 4 bases at V and 0 bases at J, with 13 bases between.

The chain links TRBV20-1 to TRBJ2-3; 8 bases match TRBD1. Germline lookup yields CDR1 DFQATT and CDR2 SNEGSKA (reference sequence). V shed 0 bases, J shed 8 bases, and the junction held 13 bases outside the gene matches. There are 16 residues in the CDR3. The CDR3 DNA is TGCAGTGCTAGAGATCACCAGGGGGCGGGAACGGGTACGCAGTATTTT. Translating it yields CSARDHQGAGTGTQYF.

The chain carries TRBV28 and TRBJ2-3; 10 bases match TRBD1. CDR3 size: 16 residues. In germline, CDR1 is MDHEN, CDR2 SYDVKM. With 4 bases clipped from V and 4 bases from J, the junction kept 8 bases outside the gene matches. The CDR3 nucleotides read TGTGCCAGCAGTTCCTCGGGACAGGGGAGCCCAGATACGCAGTATTTT. Translation: CASSSSGQGSPDTQYF. The whole variable domain, filled in from reference TRBV28 and TRBJ2-3, reads DVKVTQSSRYLVKRTGEKVFLECVQDMDHENMFWYRQDPGLGLRLIYFSYDVKMKEKGDIPEGYSVSREKKERFSLILESASTNQTSMYLCASSSSGQGSPDTQYFGPGTRLTVL.

This clonotype has only a few counts. The rearrangement links TRBV19 to TRBJ2-1, with 8 nucleotides matching TRBD2. There are 13 residues in the CDR3. V gave up 6 bases and J gave up 6 bases; unmatched junction bases: 4. Germline lookup yields CDR1 LNHDA and CDR2 SQIVND (reference sequence). The DNA for the CDR3 is TGTGCCAGTAGCGGGAGGGGACTCAATGAGCAGTTCTTC. As protein: CASSGRGLNEQFF.

This clonotype was observed once. An end of the junction differs from the germline gene, which may be a read error. The CDR3 DNA reads TGCGCCAGCAGCCAAGATACCGGACAGGGGTTGGGACTCGGCTTC. The encoded protein is CASSQDTGQGLGLGF. The V call is TRBV4-3, the J call TRBJ1-2; 9 bases map to TRBD1. The CDR3 loop spans 15 amino acids. Germline V gene lookup returns CDR1 LGHNA and CDR2 YSLEER.

This clonotype was observed a handful of times. The chain joins TRBV20-1 to TRBJ2-7; unclear D gene. Trimming took 3 bases from V and 6 from J, leaving 15 bases between them. The CDR3 spans 13 residues. CDR1 and CDR2 (germline): DFQATT, SNEGSKA (reference sequence). CDR3 coding DNA: TGCAGTGCTAGTCGCGACCTTTACAGCGAGCAGTACTTC. This codes for CSASRDLYSEQYF.

The V call is TRBV28, the J call TRBJ2-5; 10 bases are a match to TRBD1. The germline V gene encodes CDR1 MDHEN and CDR2 SYDVKM. Trimming removed 7 bases from V and 6 bases from J; junction bases left unmatched: 8. The CDR3 loop spans 14 amino acids. CDR3 DNA: TGTGCCAGCAAGGGACAGGGGACACCCAAGACCCAGTACTTC. Translation: CASKGQGTPKTQYF.

The J gene is TRBJ2-7, the V gene TRBV7-6; D might be TRBD1 (6 bases). V was shortened by 5 bases and J by 3 bases, with 17 bases between the two germline ends. CDR1 and CDR2 (germline): SGHVS, FNYEAQ. The length of the CDR3 is 15 residues. The CDR3 loop reads CASSPTGLGVYEQYF. The DNA of the CDR3 is TGTGCCAGCAGCCCAACAGGGCTCGGGGTCTACGAGCAGTACTTC.

This clonotype was observed at least ten times. CDR3 sequence (DNA): TGTGCCAGCAGCTTACAGGGGGCCGGGGCCAACGTCCTGACTTTC. It translates to CASSLQGAGANVLTF. The chain employs TRBV7-2 and TRBJ2-6; 8 nucleotides line up with TRBD1. CDR1 is SGHTA and CDR2 is FQGNSA in the germline V gene. J gave up 4 bases and V 2 bases, and 1 base lay outside the gene matches. The CDR3 has 15 residues.

The gene calls are TRBV6-5 and TRBJ1-2, with 9 positions matching TRBD1. This CDR3 contains 15 residues. V lost 8 bases to trimming and J lost 3 bases; unmatched junction nucleotides: 10. Per the germline V gene, CDR1 is MNHEY and CDR2 is SVGAGI. The CDR3 coding sequence is TGTGCCAGCTCGGGACAGGGAACCCCCTACTATGGCTACACCTTC. Translated, it gives CASSGQGTPYYGYTF.

The V gene is TRBV11-1, the J gene TRBJ1-2; D is ambiguous. Germline V gene sequence: CDR1 SGHAT, CDR2 FQDESV (reference sequence). The CDR3 is 13 residues long. V was shortened by 5 bases and J by 6 bases, with 13 bases between the two germline ends. The CDR3, as DNA: TGTGCCAGCAGCCAAGCCGGGCAAAATGGCTACACCTTC. This codes for CASSQAGQNGYTF.

The chain links TRBV12-3 or TRBV12-4 to TRBJ1-6; 8 bases are shared with TRBD1. The CDR3 covers 13 residues. V shed 6 bases, J shed 10 bases, and the junction held 5 bases outside the gene matches. The CDR3 DNA reads TGTGCCAGCAGCTATACAGGGGGATCACCCCTCCACTTT. This sequence encodes CASSYTGGSPLHF.

This clonotype was found a few times. This chain links TRBV20-1 with TRBJ2-1, with D perhaps TRBD1 or TRBD2 (6 bases each). The CDR3 length is 12 residues. Trimming left V 5 bases short and J 3 bases short, with 8 bases between. CDR1 is DFQATT, CDR2 SNEGSKA, per germline (reference sequence). CDR3 sequence: CSAGGGYNEQFF. The CDR3 DNA is TGCAGTGCTGGAGGGGGCTACAATGAGCAGTTCTTC.

This clonotype was recorded a few times. This sequence joins TRBV15 and TRBJ2-6; D unclear. Germline CDR1 is LNHNV and CDR2 is YYDKDF (reference sequence). This CDR3 comprises 15 residues. The ends were cut back, 2 bases at V and 2 bases at J, with 7 bases in the middle. CDR3 residues: CATSRSGAGANVLTF. CDR3 in DNA: TGTGCCACCAGCAGATCCGGAGCTGGGGCCAACGTCCTGACTTTC.

The chain's CDR3 is CASSPAGGAAQPQHF. The CDR3 DNA sequence: TGTGCCAGCTCACCAGCAGGGGGCGCGGCACAGCCCCAGCATTTT. V is TRBV18 and J is TRBJ1-5; TRBD1 matches 8 bases. CDR3 length equals 15 residues. V was pared by 2 bases and J by 7 bases, with 7 bases of the junction left unmatched. Germline loops: CDR1 KGHSH, CDR2 LQKENI.

The rearrangement uses TRBV6-9 and TRBJ1-4; the D is unclear. Looked up from germline, CDR1 is MNHGY and CDR2 is SVAAGI. V was trimmed by 7 bases and J by 1 base, leaving 16 bases between them. The length of the CDR3 is 16 residues. CDR3 coding DNA: TGTGCCAGCACTCAACACCGCATCTTAACTAATGAAAAACTGTTTTTT. Translated: CASTQHRILTNEKLFF.

The rearrangement uses TRBV7-9 and TRBJ1-2; D is uncertain. Looked up from germline, CDR1 is SEHNR and CDR2 is FQNEAQ (reference sequence). Trimming shortened V by 5 bases and J by 8 bases, and 12 bases separated the two germline ends. The CDR3 runs 12 residues. The CDR3 reads CASSTGSDGYTF. The CDR3 DNA is TGTGCCAGCAGCACCGGGTCGGACGGCTACACCTTC.